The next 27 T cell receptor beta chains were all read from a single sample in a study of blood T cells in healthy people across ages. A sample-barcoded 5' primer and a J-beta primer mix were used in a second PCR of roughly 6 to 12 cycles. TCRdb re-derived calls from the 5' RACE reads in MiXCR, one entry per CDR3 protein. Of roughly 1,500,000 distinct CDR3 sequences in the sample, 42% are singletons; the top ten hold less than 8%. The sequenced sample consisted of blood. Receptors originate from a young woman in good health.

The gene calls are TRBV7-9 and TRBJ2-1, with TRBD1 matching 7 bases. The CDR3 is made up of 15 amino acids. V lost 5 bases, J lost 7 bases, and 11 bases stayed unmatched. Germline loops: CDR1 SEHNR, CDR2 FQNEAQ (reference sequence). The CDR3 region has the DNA TGTGCCAGCAGCACCATGACAGGGTTGAGGAATGAGCAGTTCTTC. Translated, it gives CASSTMTGLRNEQFF.

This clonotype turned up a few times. For the CDR3, the DNA is TGCAGTGCTAGGCAGACATCTTCCCCCTACGAGCAGTACTTC. Protein product: CSARQTSSPYEQYF. The genes are TRBV20-1 and TRBJ2-7, with D unresolved. The germline gives CDR1 DFQATT, CDR2 SNEGSKA (reference sequence). There are 14 residues in the CDR3. Trimming shortened V by 3 bases and J by 2 bases, and 14 bases separated the two germline ends.

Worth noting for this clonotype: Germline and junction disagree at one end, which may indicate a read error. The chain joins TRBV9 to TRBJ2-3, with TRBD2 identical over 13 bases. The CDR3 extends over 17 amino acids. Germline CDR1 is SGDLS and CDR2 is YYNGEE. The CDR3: CANSVVGLAGGTDTQYF. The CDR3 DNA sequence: TGTGCCAACAGCGTAGTAGGACTAGCGGGGGGCACAGATACGCAGTATTTT.

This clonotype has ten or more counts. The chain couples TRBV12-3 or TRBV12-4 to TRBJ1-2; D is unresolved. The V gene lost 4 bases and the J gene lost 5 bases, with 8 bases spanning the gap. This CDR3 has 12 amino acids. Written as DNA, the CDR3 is TGTGCCAGCAGTTCATCAGGTTATGGCTACACCTTC. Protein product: CASSSSGYGYTF.

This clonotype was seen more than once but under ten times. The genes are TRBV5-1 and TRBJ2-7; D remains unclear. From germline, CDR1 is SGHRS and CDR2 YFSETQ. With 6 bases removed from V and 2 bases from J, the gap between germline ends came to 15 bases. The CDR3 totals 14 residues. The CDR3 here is CASIVGPMAYEQYF. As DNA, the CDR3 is TGCGCCAGCATCGTCGGACCCATGGCCTACGAGCAGTACTTC.

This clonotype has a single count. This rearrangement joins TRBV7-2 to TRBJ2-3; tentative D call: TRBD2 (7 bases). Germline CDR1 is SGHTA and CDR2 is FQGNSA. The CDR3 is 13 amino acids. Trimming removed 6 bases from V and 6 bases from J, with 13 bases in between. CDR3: CASRGGAEDTQYF. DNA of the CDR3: TGTGCCAGCAGGGGGGGGGCAGAGGATACGCAGTATTTT.

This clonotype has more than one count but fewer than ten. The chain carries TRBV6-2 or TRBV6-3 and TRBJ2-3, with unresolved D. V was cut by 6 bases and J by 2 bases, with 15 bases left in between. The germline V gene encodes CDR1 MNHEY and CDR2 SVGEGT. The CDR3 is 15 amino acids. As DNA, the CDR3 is TGTGCCAGCAGCAGGTACGAGGATCACACAGATACGCAGTATTTT. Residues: CASSRYEDHTDTQYF.

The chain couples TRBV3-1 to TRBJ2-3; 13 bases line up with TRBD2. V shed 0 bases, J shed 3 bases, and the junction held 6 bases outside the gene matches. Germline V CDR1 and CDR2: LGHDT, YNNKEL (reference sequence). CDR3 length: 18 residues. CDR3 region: CASSQERETSGRTDTQYF. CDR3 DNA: TGTGCCAGCAGCCAAGAACGAGAGACTAGCGGGAGGACAGATACGCAGTATTTT.

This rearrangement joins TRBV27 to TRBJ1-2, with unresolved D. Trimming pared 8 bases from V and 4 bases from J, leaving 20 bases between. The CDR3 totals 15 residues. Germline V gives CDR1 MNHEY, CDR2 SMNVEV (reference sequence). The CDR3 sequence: CASGLREASIYGYTF. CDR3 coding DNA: TGTGCCAGCGGCCTCCGGGAGGCTTCGATCTATGGCTACACCTTC.

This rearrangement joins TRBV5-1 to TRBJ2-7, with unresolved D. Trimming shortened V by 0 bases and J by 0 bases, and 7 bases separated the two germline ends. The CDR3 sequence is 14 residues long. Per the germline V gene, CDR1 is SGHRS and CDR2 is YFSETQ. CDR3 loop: CASSLDRPSYEQYF. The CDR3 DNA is TGCGCCAGCAGCTTGGATAGGCCCTCCTACGAGCAGTACTTC.

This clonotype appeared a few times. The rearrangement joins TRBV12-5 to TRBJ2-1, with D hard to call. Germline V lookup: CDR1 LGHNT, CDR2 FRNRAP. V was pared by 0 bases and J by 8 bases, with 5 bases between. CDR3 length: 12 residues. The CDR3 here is CASGLVLDEQFF. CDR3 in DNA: TGTGCTAGTGGTTTGGTACTCGATGAGCAGTTCTTC.

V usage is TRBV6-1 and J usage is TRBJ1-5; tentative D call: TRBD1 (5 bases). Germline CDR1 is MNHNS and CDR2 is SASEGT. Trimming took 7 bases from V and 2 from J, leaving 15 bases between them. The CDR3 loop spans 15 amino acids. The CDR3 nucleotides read TGTGCCAGCACCGAATGGGGGTATGGCAATCAGCCCCAGCATTTT. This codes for CASTEWGYGNQPQHF.

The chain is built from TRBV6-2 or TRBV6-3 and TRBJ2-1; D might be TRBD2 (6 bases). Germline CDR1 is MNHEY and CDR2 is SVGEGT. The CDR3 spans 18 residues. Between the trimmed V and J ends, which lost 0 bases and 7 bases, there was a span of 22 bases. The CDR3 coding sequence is TGTGCCAGCAGTTACTCACCGATCGGGGGTCAGGGTGGGAATGAGCAGTTCTTC. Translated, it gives CASSYSPIGGQGGNEQFF.

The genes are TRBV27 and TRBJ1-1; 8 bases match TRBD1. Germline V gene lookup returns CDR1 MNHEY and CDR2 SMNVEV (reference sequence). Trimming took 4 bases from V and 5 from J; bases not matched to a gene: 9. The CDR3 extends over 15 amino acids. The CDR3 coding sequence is TGTGCCAGCAGTTCGTACAGGGGGTCGGGGACTGAAGCTTTCTTT. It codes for CASSSYRGSGTEAFF.

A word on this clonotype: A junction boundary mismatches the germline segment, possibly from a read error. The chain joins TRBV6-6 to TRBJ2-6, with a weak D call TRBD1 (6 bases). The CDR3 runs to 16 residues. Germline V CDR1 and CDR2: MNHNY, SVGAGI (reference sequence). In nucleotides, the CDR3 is TGTGCCAGCAGTTGGACAGTCAGCTCTTGGGCCAACGTCCTGACTTTC. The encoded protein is CASSWTVSSWANVLTF.

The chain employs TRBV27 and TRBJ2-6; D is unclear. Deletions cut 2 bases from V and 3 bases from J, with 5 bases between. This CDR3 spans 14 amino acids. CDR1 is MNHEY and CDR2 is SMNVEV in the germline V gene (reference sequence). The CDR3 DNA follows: TGTGCCAGCAGTTTAAATTTTGGGGCCAACGTCCTGACTTTC. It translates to CASSLNFGANVLTF.

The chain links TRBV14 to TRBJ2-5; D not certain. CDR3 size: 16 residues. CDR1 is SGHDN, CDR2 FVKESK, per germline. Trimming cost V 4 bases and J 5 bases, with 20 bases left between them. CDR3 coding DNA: TGTGCCAGCAGCCGGGCCGGCAAACCTTTATCGGAGACCCAGTACTTC. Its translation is CASSRAGKPLSETQYF.

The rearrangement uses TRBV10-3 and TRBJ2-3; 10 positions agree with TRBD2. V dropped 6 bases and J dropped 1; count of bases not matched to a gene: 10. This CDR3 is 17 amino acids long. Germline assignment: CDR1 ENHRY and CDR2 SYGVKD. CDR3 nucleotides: TGTGCCATCAGCCCGCGGGCTAGCGGGGGCCGCACAGATACGCAGTATTTT. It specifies CAISPRASGGRTDTQYF.

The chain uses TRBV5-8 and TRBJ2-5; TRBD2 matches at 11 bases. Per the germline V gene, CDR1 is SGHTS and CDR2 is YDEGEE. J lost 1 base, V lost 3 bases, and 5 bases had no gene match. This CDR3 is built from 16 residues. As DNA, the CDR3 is TGTGCCAGCAGCTCGCCACTAGCGGGGGTCCAAGAGACCCAGTACTTC. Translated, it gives CASSSPLAGVQETQYF.

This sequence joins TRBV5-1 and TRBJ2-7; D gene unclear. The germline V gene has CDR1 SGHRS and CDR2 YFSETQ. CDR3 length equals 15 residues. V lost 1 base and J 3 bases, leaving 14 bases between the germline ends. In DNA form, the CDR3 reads TGCGCCAGCAGCTTGTGGGCAGATAGAAACTACGAGCAGTACTTC. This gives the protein CASSLWADRNYEQYF.

The DNA for the CDR3 is TGTGCCAGCAGCGTAGAGGAGGGGGCAGGAGGCTACGAGCAGTACTTC. Translated, it gives CASSVEEGAGGYEQYF. The V call is TRBV9, the J call TRBJ2-1; a possible D gene is TRBD1 (7 bases). Gene TRBJ2-7 matches the end of the DNA better, so the J call may be wrong. CDR3 size: 16 residues. The germline V gene encodes CDR1 SGDLS and CDR2 YYNGEE.

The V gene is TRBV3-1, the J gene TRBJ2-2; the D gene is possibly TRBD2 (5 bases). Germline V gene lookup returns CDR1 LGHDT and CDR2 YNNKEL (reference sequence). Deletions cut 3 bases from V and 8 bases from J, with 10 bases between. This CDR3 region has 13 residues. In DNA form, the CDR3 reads TGTGCCAGCAGCCAGTTCCGGGGAGGGGAGCTGTTTTTT. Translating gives CASSQFRGGELFF.

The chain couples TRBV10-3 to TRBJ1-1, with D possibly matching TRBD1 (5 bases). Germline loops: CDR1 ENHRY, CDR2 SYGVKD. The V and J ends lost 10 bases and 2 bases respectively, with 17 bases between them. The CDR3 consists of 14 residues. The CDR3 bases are TGTGCCACGGCGACCCAGGGCGAAAACACTGAAGCTTTCTTT. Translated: CATATQGENTEAFF.

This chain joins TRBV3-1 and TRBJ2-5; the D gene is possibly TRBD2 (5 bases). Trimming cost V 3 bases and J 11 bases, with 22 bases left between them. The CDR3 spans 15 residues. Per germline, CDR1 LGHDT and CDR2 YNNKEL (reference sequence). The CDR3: CASSQDEGGWNEQYF. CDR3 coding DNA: TGTGCCAGCAGCCAGGACGAGGGTGGGTGGAATGAGCAGTACTTC.

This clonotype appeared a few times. CDR3 DNA: TGCAGCGTTGAAAGGCGGGGGGAGACGCAGTATTTT. Its protein product is CSVERRGETQYF. The rearrangement links TRBV29-1 to TRBJ2-3; 8 nucleotides agree with TRBD2. CDR1 and CDR2 (germline): SQVTM, ANQGSEA. V shed 2 bases, J shed 9 bases, and the junction held 4 bases outside the gene matches. The CDR3 loop spans 12 amino acids.

CDR3 nucleotides: TGTGCCAGCAGCCAGGACTTGACAGGGGGCTCTGCTGAAGCTTTCTTT. Translated, it gives CASSQDLTGGSAEAFF. This rearrangement joins TRBV3-1 to TRBJ1-1; 10 bases are shared with TRBD1. CDR1 is LGHDT and CDR2 is YNNKEL in the germline V gene (reference sequence). With V trimmed by 3 bases and J by 6 bases, 10 bases remained unmatched. This CDR3 region has 16 residues.

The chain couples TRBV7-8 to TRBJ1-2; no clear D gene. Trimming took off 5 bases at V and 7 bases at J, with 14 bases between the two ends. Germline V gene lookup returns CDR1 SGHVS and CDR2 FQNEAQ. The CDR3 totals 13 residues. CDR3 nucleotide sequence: TGTGCCAGCAGCCCCCCCTCCAGTGGTGGCTACACCTTC. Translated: CASSPPSSGGYTF.